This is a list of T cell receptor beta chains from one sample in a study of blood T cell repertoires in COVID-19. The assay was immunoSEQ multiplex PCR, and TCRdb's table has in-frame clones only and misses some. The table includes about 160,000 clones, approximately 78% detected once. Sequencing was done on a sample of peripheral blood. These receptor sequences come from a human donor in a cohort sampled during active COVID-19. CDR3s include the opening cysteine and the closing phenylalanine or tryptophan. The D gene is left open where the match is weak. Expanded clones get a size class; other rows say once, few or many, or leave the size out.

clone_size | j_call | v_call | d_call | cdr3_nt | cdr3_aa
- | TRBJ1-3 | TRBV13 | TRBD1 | TGTGCCAGCAGCTCATGGGACAGGGGAGACACCATATATTTT | CASSSWDRGDTIYF
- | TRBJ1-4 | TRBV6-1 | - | TGTGCCAGCAGTGACCACTCGCGGGGGGTGACTAATGAAAAACTGTTTTTT | CASSDHSRGVTNEKLFF
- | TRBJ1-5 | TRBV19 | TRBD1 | TGTGCCAGTAGAAGAATGGGAGAGGGGCAGGGGGGACCCAAAAGGCCTAATCAGCCCCAGCATTTT | CASRRMGEGQGGPKRPNQPQHF
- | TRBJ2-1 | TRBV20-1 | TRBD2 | TGCAGTGCTAGTGGTATTCGGGGGGGTGGCGATGAGCAGTTCTTC | CSASGIRGGGDEQFF
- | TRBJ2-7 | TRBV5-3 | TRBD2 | TGTGCCAGAAGCTCACTAGCGGGGGCGTCCTCCTACGAGCAGTACTTC | CARSSLAGASSYEQYF
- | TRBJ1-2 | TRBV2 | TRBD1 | TGTGCCAGCAGCCCCGGACAGGGCCTTGCTAACTATGGCTACACCTTC | CASSPGQGLANYGYTF
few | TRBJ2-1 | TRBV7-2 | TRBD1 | TGTGCCAGCAGTCAACAGGGGGCAAGGGGCAATGAGCAGTTCTTC | CASSQQGARGNEQFF
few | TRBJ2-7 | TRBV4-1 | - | TGCGCCAGCAGCCAAGGCCCCGCGGTCTTCACCTACGAGCAGTACTTC | CASSQGPAVFTYEQYF
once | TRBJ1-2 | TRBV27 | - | TGTGCCAGCAGTTCGGATCCAGGGGTCTATGGCTACACCTTC | CASSSDPGVYGYTF
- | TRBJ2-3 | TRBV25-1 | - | TGTGCCAGCAGTGAGGGGCGGGACACAGATACGCAGTATTTT | CASSEGRDTDTQYF
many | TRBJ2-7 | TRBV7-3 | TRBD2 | TGTGCCAGCAGCTTAGACGGGAGGCAGGTAGCCGAGCAGTACTTC | CASSLDGRQVAEQYF